This passage covers 12 T cell receptor beta chains from one sample sequenced in a study of blood T cell repertoires in COVID-19. Produced via immunoSEQ multiplex PCR; TCRdb's table is partial and in-frame only. The table shows tens of thousands of clones, with 85% occurring only once. The source material was peripheral blood. These receptors were taken from a man older than 75 with acute or convalescent COVID-19.

The chain employs TRBV5-1 and TRBJ2-5, with 7 positions matching TRBD2. Germline CDR1 is SGHRS and CDR2 is YFSETQ. V lost 2 bases and J lost 0; bases outside the gene matches: 7. The CDR3 runs 16 residues. This CDR3 is CASSLSGAMYQETQYF. The CDR3 DNA follows: TGCGCCAGCAGCTTAAGCGGGGCTATGTACCAAGAGACCCAGTACTTC.

CDR3 nucleotides: TGTGCCACCAGTGATTTTAAAAATCAGTTCTCCTACAATGAGCAGTTCTTC. It yields the protein CATSDFKNQFSYNEQFF. This chain joins TRBV24-1 and TRBJ2-1; D remains ambiguous. The V and J ends lost 1 base and 0 bases respectively, with 12 bases between them. Germline values: CDR1 KGHDR, CDR2 SFDVKD. The CDR3 has 17 residues.

This clone was found a few times. The chain links TRBV6-5 to TRBJ2-7, with D unresolved. The germline V gene encodes CDR1 MNHEY and CDR2 SVGAGI. The CDR3 sequence is 14 residues long. V lost 6 bases to trimming and J lost 2 bases, with 14 bases between them. The CDR3 DNA follows: TGTGCCAGCAGCTATATGGGCAGCCCCTACGAGCAGTACTTC. Translating gives CASSYMGSPYEQYF.

This sequence joins TRBV10-3 and TRBJ2-7; D perhaps matches TRBD2 (6 bases). The CDR3 totals 14 residues. Germline V lookup: CDR1 ENHRY, CDR2 SYGVKD. The V end was cut by 6 bases, the J end by 0 bases, with 12 bases between. The CDR3 loop is CAIRTGTDSYEQYF. The CDR3 nucleotides are TGTGCCATCAGGACCGGGACTGACTCCTACGAGCAGTACTTC.

The chain links TRBV20-1 to TRBJ1-2; 7 bases agree with TRBD1. Germline V gene data show CDR1 as DFQATT and CDR2 as SNEGSKA (reference sequence). The junction had 9 bases not matched to a gene; V was cut back by 3 bases and J by 5 bases. The CDR3 extends over 14 amino acids. CDR3 sequence reads: CSASDRVRSYGYTF. In nucleotides, the CDR3 is TGCAGTGCTAGTGACAGGGTTCGTTCGTATGGCTACACCTTC.

V is TRBV11-2 and J is TRBJ2-2; weak D call: TRBD2 (6 bases). CDR1 is SGHAT and CDR2 is FQNNGV in the germline V gene. The CDR3 is 17 amino acids. Trimming left V 1 base short and J 4 bases short, with 16 bases between. CDR3 DNA: TGTGCCAGCAGCTTAGTGGGATCGGGAGTTTCCACCGGGGAGCTGTTTTTT. Its protein product is CASSLVGSGVSTGELFF.

This clone was counted once. The chain combines TRBV11-3 with TRBJ1-1, with 9 bases matching TRBD1. CDR1 is SGHNT and CDR2 is YENEEA in the germline V gene. The CDR3 loop spans 14 amino acids. The V gene end was trimmed by 5 bases and the J gene end by 4 bases; junction bases not matched to a gene: 5. The chain's CDR3 is CASSMLTGGTEAFF. CDR3 in DNA: TGTGCCAGCAGCATGCTGACAGGGGGCACTGAAGCTTTCTTT.

J is TRBJ1-1 and V is TRBV6-5; TRBD1 matches 7 bases. The CDR3 has 14 residues. The germline gives CDR1 MNHEY, CDR2 SVGAGI. With 8 bases clipped from V and 0 bases from J, the junction kept 6 bases outside the gene matches. This CDR3 is CASGTALMNTEAFF. The CDR3 bases are TGTGCCAGCGGGACAGCCCTTATGAACACTGAAGCTTTCTTT.

This clone occurred once. This rearrangement joins TRBV5-1 to TRBJ1-5; D is unresolved. This CDR3 is 15 amino acids long. The V gene lost 2 bases and the J gene lost 1 base, with 10 bases spanning the gap. CDR1 and CDR2 from the germline V gene are SGHRS and YFSETQ. The CDR3 coding sequence is TGCGCCAGCAGCTTAACGGGAAAGAGCAATCAGCCCCAGCATTTT. Translation gives CASSLTGKSNQPQHF.

The chain uses TRBV4-1 and TRBJ1-6, with TRBD1 identical over 7 bases. Germline V gives CDR1 MGHRA, CDR2 YSYEKL. The V segment lost 7 bases and the J segment 0 bases; nucleotides outside the gene matches: 6. The CDR3 runs to 16 residues. CDR3 sequence: CASTETGASYNSPLHF. The CDR3 nucleotides read TGCGCCAGCACGGAAACAGGGGCCTCCTATAATTCACCCCTCCACTTT.

V is TRBV19 and J is TRBJ1-2, with TRBD1 matching 7 bases. CDR3 length: 15 residues. Trimming at V came to 6 bases and at J to 2 bases, leaving 9 bases not matched to a gene. Germline loops: CDR1 LNHDA, CDR2 SQIVND (reference sequence). The CDR3 bases are TGTGCCAGTAGGAATACAGGGGAAGCGAACTATGGCTACACCTTC. Protein: CASRNTGEANYGYTF.

The chain couples TRBV4-3 to TRBJ2-3; tentatively, D is TRBD2 (6 bases). The CDR3 consists of 18 residues. The V end lost 2 bases, the J end lost 4 bases, and 22 bases lay between the germline ends. Germline V gene data show CDR1 as LGHNA and CDR2 as YSLEER. The chain's CDR3 is CASSQLPPSAWEPDTQYF. The CDR3, as DNA: TGCGCCAGCAGCCAACTTCCCCCTAGCGCCTGGGAACCAGATACGCAGTATTTT.